Reported below is one T cell receptor beta chain. The sample holds many counts of this clonotype. Which antigen it targets is not known. There are no base qualities to consult, and no much larger clone falls within one base. Reads for this sample came from an Illumina HiSeq 1500. In TCRdb, the public reads were trimmed at Q25 with fastp and aligned with MiXCR, with productive beta chains retained. Rows matching on CDR3 protein sequence are summarized as one entry with the most common DNA and genes. Across this sample there are about 360,000 distinct CDR3 sequences, with 15% to 20% seen only once. The top ten constitute approximately 10% of the sample. The data belong to a study of T cell repertoires in cytomegalovirus infection (dated by TCRdb to the late 2010s). Context from the whole study: The HLA type of each donor mattered for the analysis, because public TCR beta signatures pointed to carriage of CMV infection along with the matching HLA type.

V is trimmed back by 3 bases and J by 2 bases, and the junction contains 8 bases that no gene match accounts for. The CDR3 contains 16 residues, cysteine and phenylalanine counted. The DNA shown is the 48-base CDR3, in frame from base 1. The full study reports these points: Carriers of CMV infection plus the relevant HLA type were discriminated by the cumulative frequency of public TCR beta family members in the study cohort and in an independent 352-donor cohort. The ex vivo response was dominated by HLA-C-restricted CMV-specific TCR beta clonotypes, which also provided the single most frequent clonotype in two of eight donors.

Sequenced material: PBMCs. Recombination joined TRBV12-3 or TRBV12-4 with TRBJ2-5, and 8 junctional nucleotides match TRBD2. The clonotype was recovered from a human donor in good health (CMV status not recorded). Some clones in this sample may be carry-over from other donors' samples. DNA sequence: TGTGCCAGCAGTTTGTTCGAGGAGCGGGGGCAAGAGACCCAGTACTTC. Protein translation: CASSLFEERGQETQYF.